One sample yielded the 15 T cell receptor beta chains listed below, sequenced in a study of T cell responses to AZD1222 COVID-19 vaccine. The data were produced by immunoSEQ multiplex PCR, yet TCRdb's version contains in-frame clones alone and is incomplete. Among 130,000 to 150,000 clones listed, about nine tenths were seen once. Source: peripheral blood, taken 28 days after the second AZD1222 dose. Receptor source: an adult who received the AZD1222 COVID-19 vaccine.

This clone was seen a single time. This chain joins TRBV11-2 and TRBJ2-3; 7 nucleotides agree with TRBD2. Looked up from germline, CDR1 is SGHAT and CDR2 is FQNNGV. The length of the CDR3 is 16 residues. J was trimmed by 2 bases and V by 1 base; bases with no gene match: 6. CDR3 in DNA: TGTGCCAGCAGCTTAGGCCTAGCGGCTCTCACAGATACGCAGTATTTT. The encoded protein is CASSLGLAALTDTQYF.

The CDR3 coding sequence is TGTGCCAGCAGCCAAGGAGTTCTCTCTGGAAACACCATATATTTT. It is translated as CASSQGVLSGNTIYF. The rearrangement links TRBV4-2 to TRBJ1-3; D gene uncertain. Trimming took 1 base from V and 0 from J, leaving 7 bases between them. CDR1 and CDR2 (germline): LGHNA, YNFKEQ. The CDR3 spans 15 residues.

The chain joins TRBV12-5 to TRBJ2-1; TRBD2 is a possible D gene (6 bases). The V end lost 0 bases, the J end lost 7 bases, and 16 bases lay between the germline ends. Germline V gives CDR1 LGHNT, CDR2 FRNRAP. The CDR3 loop spans 16 amino acids. The CDR3 spells CASGLVLAGLANEQFF. CDR3 nucleotide sequence: TGTGCTAGTGGTTTGGTACTTGCGGGATTGGCTAATGAGCAGTTCTTC.

This chain connects TRBV12-3 or TRBV12-4 to TRBJ1-5, with D hard to call. The V end lost 4 bases, the J end lost 4 bases, and 8 bases lay between the germline ends. CDR3 size: 13 residues. In DNA, the CDR3 is TGTGCCAGCAGTTCGGACTTAAATCAGCCCCAGCATTTT. It is translated as CASSSDLNQPQHF.

The V and J genes are TRBV4-3 and TRBJ2-2, with D perhaps given as TRBD1 or TRBD2 (5 bases each). The CDR3 is made up of 14 amino acids. V was pared by 4 bases and J by 6 bases, with 12 bases between. Germline V gene sequence: CDR1 LGHNA, CDR2 YSLEER. The CDR3 DNA reads as TGCGCCAGCAGCCCGGGCAGGGACCCCGGGGAGCTGTTTTTT. This encodes CASSPGRDPGELFF.

The chain joins TRBV7-6 to TRBJ1-2; perhaps TRBD1 as D (6 bases). V shed 1 base and J shed 7 bases, with 10 bases lying between them. The CDR3 has 13 amino acids. Germline V gives CDR1 SGHVS, CDR2 FNYEAQ. CDR3 amino acids: CASSLGGATGYTF. Written as DNA, the CDR3 is TGTGCCAGCAGCTTAGGGGGGGCGACTGGCTACACCTTC.

The V gene is TRBV11-3, the J gene TRBJ2-2; 8 bases fit TRBD2. V shed 4 bases, J shed 4 bases, and the junction held 8 bases outside the gene matches. The V gene's germline CDR1 is SGHNT and CDR2 YENEEA. The CDR3 has 16 amino acids. The CDR3 loop is CASSSAGTRVTGELFF. The CDR3 nucleotides read TGTGCCAGCAGCTCAGCCGGGACTAGAGTCACCGGGGAGCTGTTTTTT.

This clone has more than one count but fewer than ten. Here the CDR3 reads CASSPLAGASTQYF. In DNA form, the CDR3 reads TGTGCCAGCAGCCCTCTAGCGGGAGCGTCCACGCAGTATTTT. V is TRBV6-2 or TRBV6-3 and J is TRBJ2-3, with 10 bases identical to TRBD2. The J segment lost 9 bases and the V segment lost 6 bases, leaving 9 bases of the junction unmatched. Germline CDR1 MNHEY, CDR2 SVGEGT. This CDR3 is 14 amino acids long.

The chain is built from TRBV18 and TRBJ2-1; TRBD2 agrees at 10 bases. The CDR3 totals 15 residues. Germline V gene data show CDR1 as KGHSH and CDR2 as LQKENI. The junction had 4 bases not matched to a gene; V was cut back by 6 bases and J by 2 bases. CDR3 in DNA: TGTGCCAGCTCCCCGGGACTAGCGACCTACAATGAGCAGTTCTTC. Translated, it gives CASSPGLATYNEQFF.

The V gene is TRBV19, the J gene TRBJ1-5, with a tentative D call TRBD1 (6 bases). V was trimmed by 11 bases and J by 3 bases, leaving 17 bases between them. Germline CDR1 and CDR2: LNHDA and SQIVND (reference sequence). This CDR3 contains 14 residues. Here the CDR3 DNA reads TGTGCCGCCGCCCCGGGGGGGGCCAATCAGCCCCAGCATTTT. Amino acids: CAAAPGGANQPQHF.

This sequence joins TRBV5-6 and TRBJ1-2; 8 bases agree with TRBD1. The CDR3 extends over 15 amino acids. Germline V gene lookup returns CDR1 SGHDT and CDR2 YYEEEE. J gave up 4 bases and V 4 bases, and 9 bases lay outside the gene matches. The chain's CDR3 is CASSAGQGAFYGYTF. CDR3 DNA: TGTGCCAGCAGCGCTGGACAGGGCGCCTTCTATGGCTACACCTTC.

The rearrangement links TRBV5-1 to TRBJ1-1; D might be TRBD1 (5 bases). The CDR3 contains 13 residues. The germline V and J ends were trimmed by 0 bases and 8 bases, with 11 bases remaining between them. Germline V CDR1 and CDR2: SGHRS, YFSETQ. CDR3 sequence (DNA): TGCGCCAGCAGCTTGGCCGGGGGGTGGGAAGCTTTCTTT. Protein sequence: CASSLAGGWEAFF.

J is TRBJ2-1 and V is TRBV6-5, with TRBD2 matching over 9 bases. V was clipped by 6 bases and J by 5 bases; unmatched bases: 8. Germline CDR1 is MNHEY and CDR2 is SVGAGI. The CDR3 runs to 15 residues. CDR3 sequence (DNA): TGTGCCAGCAGGGAGGGACTAGCCCTTAACAATGAGCAGTTCTTC. Translation gives CASREGLALNNEQFF.

This chain uses TRBV4-2 with TRBJ2-1; no firm D call. The CDR3 sequence is 15 residues long. With 0 bases removed from V and 5 bases from J, the gap between germline ends came to 11 bases. Germline-derived CDR1 and CDR2 are LGHNA and YNFKEQ. CDR3 residues: CASSQDRQPHNEQFF. In nucleotides, the CDR3 is TGTGCCAGCAGCCAAGATAGGCAACCCCACAATGAGCAGTTCTTC.

The CDR3, as DNA: TGTGGGCTTAGTACCGACAACTCGCGCCAAGAGACCCAGTACTTC. This translates into CGLSTDNSRQETQYF. This rearrangement joins TRBV30 to TRBJ2-5; D gene ambiguous. CDR1 and CDR2 from the germline V gene are GTSNPN and SVGIG (reference sequence). The CDR3 is made up of 15 amino acids.